This TCR beta chain was identified in a study of Graves' ophthalmopathy and Graves' hyperthyroidism. Amplification of the TCR beta CDR3 regions used RNA transcripts (as template). Investigators did first-round RT-PCR with HTBI primers, then second-round multiplex PCR. MiXCR, applied by TCRdb to the multiplex PCR reads, yields one record per CDR3 protein. The top ten clones hold 5.5% to 8% of a sample with roughly 400,000 distinct CDR3 sequences, roughly 15% of them seen once. Germline loops: CDR1 SGHVS, CDR2 FQNEAQ. The V end was cut by 2 bases, the J end by 3 bases, with 13 bases between. The CDR3 extends over 15 amino acids.

Material for sequencing was peripheral blood. This chain uses TRBV7-8 with TRBJ2-5, with D tentatively TRBD2 (6 bases). The sequence was collected from a woman aged 18-29 years with stable Graves' hyperthyroidism. The CDR3 spells CASSLLPGVEETQYF. The CDR3 DNA reads as TGTGCCAGCAGCTTACTGCCGGGAGTTGAAGAGACCCAGTACTTC.